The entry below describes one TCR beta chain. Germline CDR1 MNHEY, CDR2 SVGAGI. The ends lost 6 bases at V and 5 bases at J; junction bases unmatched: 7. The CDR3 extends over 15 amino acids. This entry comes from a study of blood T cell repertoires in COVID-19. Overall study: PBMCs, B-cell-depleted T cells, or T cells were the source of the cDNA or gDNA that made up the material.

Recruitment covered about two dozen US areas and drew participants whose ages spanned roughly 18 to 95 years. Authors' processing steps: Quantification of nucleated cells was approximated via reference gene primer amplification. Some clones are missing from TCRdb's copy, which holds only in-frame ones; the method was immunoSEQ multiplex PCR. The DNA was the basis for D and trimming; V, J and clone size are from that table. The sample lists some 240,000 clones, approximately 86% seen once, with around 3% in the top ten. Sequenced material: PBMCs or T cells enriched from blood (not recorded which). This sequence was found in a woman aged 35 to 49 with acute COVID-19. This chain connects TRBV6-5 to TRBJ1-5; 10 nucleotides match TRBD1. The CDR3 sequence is CASSKTGGRYQPQHF. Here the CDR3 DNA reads TGTGCCAGCAGCAAGACAGGGGGCCGTTATCAGCCCCAGCATTTT.